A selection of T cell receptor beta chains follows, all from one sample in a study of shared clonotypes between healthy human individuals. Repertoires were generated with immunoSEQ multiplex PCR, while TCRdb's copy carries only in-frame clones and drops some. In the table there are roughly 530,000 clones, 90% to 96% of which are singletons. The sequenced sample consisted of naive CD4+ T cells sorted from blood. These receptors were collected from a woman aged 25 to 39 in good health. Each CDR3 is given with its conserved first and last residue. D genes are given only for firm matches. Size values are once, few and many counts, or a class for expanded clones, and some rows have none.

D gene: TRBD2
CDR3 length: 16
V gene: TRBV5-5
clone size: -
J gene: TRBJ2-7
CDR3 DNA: TGTGCCAGCAGCCGCCAGGGACTAGCGGATTTAACCGAGCAGTACTTC
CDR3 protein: CASSRQGLADLTEQYF

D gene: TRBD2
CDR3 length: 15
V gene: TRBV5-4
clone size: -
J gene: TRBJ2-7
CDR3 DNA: TGTGCCAGCAGCTTGAGCTTAGCGGGAACCGGTGAGCAGTACTTC
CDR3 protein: CASSLSLAGTGEQYF

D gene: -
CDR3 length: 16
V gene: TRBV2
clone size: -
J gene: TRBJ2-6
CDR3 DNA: TGTGCCAGCAGTGTCGGGCGTTTCTCTGGGGCCAACGTCCTGACTTTC
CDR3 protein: CASSVGRFSGANVLTF

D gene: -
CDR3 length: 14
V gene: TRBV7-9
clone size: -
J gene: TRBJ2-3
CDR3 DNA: TGTGCCAGCAGCTCAGGGGTTAGCACAGATACGCAGTATTTT
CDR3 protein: CASSSGVSTDTQYF

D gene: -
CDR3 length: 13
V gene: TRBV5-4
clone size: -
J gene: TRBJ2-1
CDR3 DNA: TGTGCCAGCAGCTTGGACACTTTCAATGAGCAGTTCTTC
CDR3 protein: CASSLDTFNEQFF

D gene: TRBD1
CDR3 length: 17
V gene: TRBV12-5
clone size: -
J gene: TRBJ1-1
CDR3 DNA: TGTGCTAGTGGTTTGTTTCTTCACAGGGGGCTGAGCACTGAAGCTTTCTTT
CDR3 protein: CASGLFLHRGLSTEAFF

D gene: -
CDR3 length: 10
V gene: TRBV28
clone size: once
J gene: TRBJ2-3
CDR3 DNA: TGTGCCAGTGGCCTAGATACGCAGTATTTT
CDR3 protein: CASGLDTQYF

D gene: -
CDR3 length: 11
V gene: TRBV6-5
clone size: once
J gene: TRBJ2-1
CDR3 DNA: TGTGCCAGCAGCCCAGGAAATGAGCAGTTCTTC
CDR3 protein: CASSPGNEQFF

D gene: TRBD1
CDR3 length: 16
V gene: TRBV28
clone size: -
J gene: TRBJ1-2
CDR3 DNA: TGTGCCAGCAGTCTTACGGGACAGGAGTTTAACTATGGCTACACCTTC
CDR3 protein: CASSLTGQEFNYGYTF

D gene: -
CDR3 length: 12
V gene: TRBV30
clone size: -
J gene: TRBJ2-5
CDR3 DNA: TGTGCCTGGAATCGGGGTGGCGAGACCCAGTACTTC
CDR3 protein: CAWNRGGETQYF

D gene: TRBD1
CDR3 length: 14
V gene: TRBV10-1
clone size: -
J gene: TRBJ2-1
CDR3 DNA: TGCGCCGGGAACCGGGACAGGCTCTTCAATGAGCAGTTCTTC
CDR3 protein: CAGNRDRLFNEQFF

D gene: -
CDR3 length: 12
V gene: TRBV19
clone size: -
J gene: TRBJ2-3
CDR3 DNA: TGTGCCAGTAGTATTCAGGCAGATACGCAGTATTTT
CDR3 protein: CASSIQADTQYF

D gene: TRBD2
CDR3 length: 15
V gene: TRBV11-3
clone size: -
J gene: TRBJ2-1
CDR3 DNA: TGTGCCAGCAGCTTAGGCGGGAGTGCCTACAATGAGCAGTTCTTC
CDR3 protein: CASSLGGSAYNEQFF

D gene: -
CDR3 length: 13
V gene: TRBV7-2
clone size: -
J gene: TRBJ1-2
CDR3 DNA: TGTGCCAGCAGCTTAAACGGCCTTGGGGGCTACACCTTC
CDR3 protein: CASSLNGLGGYTF

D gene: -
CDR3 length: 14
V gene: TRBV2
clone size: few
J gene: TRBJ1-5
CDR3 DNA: TGTGCCAGCAGTGAAGGGCTTAGCAATCAGCCCCAGCATTTT
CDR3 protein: CASSEGLSNQPQHF

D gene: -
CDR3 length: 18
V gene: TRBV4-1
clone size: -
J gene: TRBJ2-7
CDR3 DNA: TGCGCCAGCAGCCAAGAAGGTCTGGGGGGCGGTTTCCCCTACGAGCAGTACTTC
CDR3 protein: CASSQEGLGGGFPYEQYF

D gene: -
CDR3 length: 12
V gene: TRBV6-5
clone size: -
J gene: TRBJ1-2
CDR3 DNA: TGTGCCAGCTCAACAGGGAATTTTGGCTACACCTTC
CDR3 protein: CASSTGNFGYTF

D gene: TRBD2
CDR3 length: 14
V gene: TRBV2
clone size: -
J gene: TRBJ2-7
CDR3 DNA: TGTGCCAGCTCGAAACTAGCGGGAGTATTCGAGCAGTACTTC
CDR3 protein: CASSKLAGVFEQYF

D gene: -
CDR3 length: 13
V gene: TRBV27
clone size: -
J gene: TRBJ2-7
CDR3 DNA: TGTGCCAGCAGTTTTTCCCAGGGTAACGAGCAGTACTTC
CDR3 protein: CASSFSQGNEQYF

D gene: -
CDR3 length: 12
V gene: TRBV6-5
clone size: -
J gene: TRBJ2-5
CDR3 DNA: TGTGCCAGCAGTTCACCGTCCGGGGAGCAGTACTTC
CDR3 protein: CASSSPSGEQYF

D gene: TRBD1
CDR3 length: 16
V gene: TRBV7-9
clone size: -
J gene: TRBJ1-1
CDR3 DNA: TGTGCCAGCAGCTCCCTCACAGGGGGGAGGGACACTGAAGCTTTCTTT
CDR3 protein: CASSSLTGGRDTEAFF

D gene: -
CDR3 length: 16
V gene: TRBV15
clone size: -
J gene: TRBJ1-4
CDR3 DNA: TGTGCCACCAGCAGAGGGGGGGGAGCAACTAATGAAAAACTGTTTTTT
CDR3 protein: CATSRGGGATNEKLFF

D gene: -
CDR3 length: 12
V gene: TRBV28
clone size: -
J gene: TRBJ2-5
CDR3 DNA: TGTGCCAGCAGGAAAAGCCAAGAGACCCAGTACTTC
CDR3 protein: CASRKSQETQYF